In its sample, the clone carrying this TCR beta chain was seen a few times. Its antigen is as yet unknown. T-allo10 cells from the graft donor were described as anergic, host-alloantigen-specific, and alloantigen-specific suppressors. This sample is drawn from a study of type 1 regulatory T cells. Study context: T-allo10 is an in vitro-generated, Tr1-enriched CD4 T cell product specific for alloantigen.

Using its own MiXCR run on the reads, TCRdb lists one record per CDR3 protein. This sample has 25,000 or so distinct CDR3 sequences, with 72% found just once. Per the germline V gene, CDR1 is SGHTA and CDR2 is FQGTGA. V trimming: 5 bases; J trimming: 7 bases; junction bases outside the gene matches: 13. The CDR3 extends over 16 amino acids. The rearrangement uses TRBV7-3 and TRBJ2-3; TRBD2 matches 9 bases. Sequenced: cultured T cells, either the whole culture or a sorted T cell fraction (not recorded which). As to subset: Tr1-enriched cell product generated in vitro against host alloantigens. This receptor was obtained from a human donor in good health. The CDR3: CASSPLGRGGTYTQYF. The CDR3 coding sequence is TGTGCCAGCAGCCCTCTAGGGCGGGGGGGCACGTATACGCAGTATTTT.